This TCR beta chain is drawn from a study of blood T cells in healthy people across ages. General study findings and limits: Diversity of TCR beta per million T cells declined in a roughly linear way with age. More naive CD4+ cells and higher diversity marked long-lived donors relative to aged donors.

The second PCR ran roughly 6 to 12 cycles with a sample-barcoded 5' primer and J-beta primers. TCRdb re-called the 5' RACE reads with MiXCR, one entry per CDR3 protein. The sample carries about 1.5 million distinct CDR3 sequences, 42% recorded once. CDR1 and CDR2 (germline): DFQATT, SNEGSKA (reference sequence). With 6 bases clipped from V and 2 bases from J, the junction kept 6 bases outside the gene matches. This CDR3 is 13 amino acids long. Peripheral blood was drawn, approximately 9.5 milliliters per donor. Per sample, extraction of total RNA gave at least 5.5 micrograms in every case. Details on this clonotype: No antigen is known for it.

The clonotype was recovered from a woman aged 18 to 35 in good health. The sequencing input was blood. The chain employs TRBV20-1 and TRBJ1-1; 7 bases map to TRBD1. CDR3 residues: CSAQGQYNTEAFF. In nucleotides, the CDR3 is TGCAGTGCCCAGGGACAGTACAACACTGAAGCTTTCTTT.